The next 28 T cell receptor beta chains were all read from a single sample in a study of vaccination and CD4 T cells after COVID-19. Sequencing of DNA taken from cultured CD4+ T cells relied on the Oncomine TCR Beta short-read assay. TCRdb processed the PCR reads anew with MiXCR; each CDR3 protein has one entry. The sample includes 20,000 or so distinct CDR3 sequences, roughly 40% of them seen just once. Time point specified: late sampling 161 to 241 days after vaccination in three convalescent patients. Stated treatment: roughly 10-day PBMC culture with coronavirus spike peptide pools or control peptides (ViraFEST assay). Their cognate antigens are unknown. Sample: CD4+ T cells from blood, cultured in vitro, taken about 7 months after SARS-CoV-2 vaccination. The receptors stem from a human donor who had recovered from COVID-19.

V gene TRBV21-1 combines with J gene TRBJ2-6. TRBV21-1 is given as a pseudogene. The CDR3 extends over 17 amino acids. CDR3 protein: CASTVNRSYSGANVLTF. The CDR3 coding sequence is TGTGCCAGCACCGTTAACAGATCTTACTCTGGGGCCAACGTCCTGACTTTC.

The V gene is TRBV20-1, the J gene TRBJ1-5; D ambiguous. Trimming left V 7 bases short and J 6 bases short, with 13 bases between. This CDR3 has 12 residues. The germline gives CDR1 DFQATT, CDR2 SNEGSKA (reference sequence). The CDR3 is CSVQERSQPQHF. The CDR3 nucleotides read TGCAGTGTCCAGGAGAGAAGTCAGCCCCAGCATTTT.

CDR3 sequence: CSARVWGLAGLLRETQYF. In DNA form, the CDR3 reads TGCAGTGCTAGAGTATGGGGACTAGCGGGTCTTTTACGGGAGACCCAGTACTTC. V is TRBV20-1 and J is TRBJ2-5, with 12 bases aligning to TRBD2. CDR1 is DFQATT and CDR2 is SNEGSKA in the germline V gene (reference sequence). V was pared by 1 base and J by 5 bases, with 14 bases of the junction left unmatched. The CDR3 has 18 residues.

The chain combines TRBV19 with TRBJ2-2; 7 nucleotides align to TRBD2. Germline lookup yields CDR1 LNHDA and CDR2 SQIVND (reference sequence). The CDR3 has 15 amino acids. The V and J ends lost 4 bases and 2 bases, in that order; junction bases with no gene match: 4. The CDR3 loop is CASSRGGTNTGELFF. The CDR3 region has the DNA TGTGCCAGTAGTAGGGGAGGGACTAACACCGGGGAGCTGTTTTTT. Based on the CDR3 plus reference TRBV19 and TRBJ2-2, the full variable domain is DGGITQSPKYLFRKEGQNVTLSCEQNLNHDAMYWYRQDPGQGLRLIYYSQIVNDFQKGDIAEGYSVSREKKESFPLTVTSAQKNPTAFYLCASSRGGTNTGELFFGEGSRLTVL.

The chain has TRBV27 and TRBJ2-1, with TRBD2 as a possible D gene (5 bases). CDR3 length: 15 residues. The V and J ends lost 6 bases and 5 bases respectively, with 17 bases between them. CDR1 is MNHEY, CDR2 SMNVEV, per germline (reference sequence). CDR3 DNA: TGTGCCAGCAGCCCCTCCCCGGACGGGAACAATGAGCAGTTCTTC. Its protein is CASSPSPDGNNEQFF.

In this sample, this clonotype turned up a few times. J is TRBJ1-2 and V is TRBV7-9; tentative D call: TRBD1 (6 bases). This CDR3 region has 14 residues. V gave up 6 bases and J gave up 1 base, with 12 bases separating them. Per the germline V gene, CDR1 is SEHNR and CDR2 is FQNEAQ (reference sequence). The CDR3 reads CASSSSGVNYGYTF. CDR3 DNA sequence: TGTGCCAGCAGTTCGTCAGGGGTTAACTATGGCTACACCTTC. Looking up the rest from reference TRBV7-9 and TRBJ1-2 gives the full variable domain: DTGVSQNPRHKITKRGQNVTFRCDPISEHNRLYWYRQTLGQGPEFLTYFQNEAQLEKSRLLSDRFSAERPKGSFSTLEIQRTEQGDSAMYLCASSSSGVNYGYTFGSGTRLTVV.

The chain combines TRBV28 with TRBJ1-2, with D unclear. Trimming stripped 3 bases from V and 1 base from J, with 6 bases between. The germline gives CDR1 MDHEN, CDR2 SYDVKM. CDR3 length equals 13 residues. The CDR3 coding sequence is TGTGCCAGCAGTTTGGACCGTAACTATGGCTACACCTTC. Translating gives CASSLDRNYGYTF.

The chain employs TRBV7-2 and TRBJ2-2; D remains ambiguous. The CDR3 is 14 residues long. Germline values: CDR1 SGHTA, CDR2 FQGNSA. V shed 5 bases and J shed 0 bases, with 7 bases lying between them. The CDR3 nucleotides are TGTGCCAGCAGCCCTAGGACGAACACCGGGGAGCTGTTTTTT. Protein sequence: CASSPRTNTGELFF.

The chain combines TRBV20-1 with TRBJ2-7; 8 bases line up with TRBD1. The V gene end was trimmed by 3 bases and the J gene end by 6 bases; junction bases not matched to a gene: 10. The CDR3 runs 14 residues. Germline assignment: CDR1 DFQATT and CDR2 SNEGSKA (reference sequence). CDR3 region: CSASRQGALGEQYF. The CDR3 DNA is TGCAGTGCTAGTCGGCAGGGGGCGCTTGGCGAGCAGTACTTC.

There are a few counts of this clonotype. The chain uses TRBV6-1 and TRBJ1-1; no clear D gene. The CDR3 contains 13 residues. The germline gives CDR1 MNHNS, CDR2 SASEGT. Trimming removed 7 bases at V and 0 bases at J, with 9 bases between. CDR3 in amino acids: CASTRQLNTEAFF. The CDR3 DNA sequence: TGTGCCAGCACGCGTCAGTTGAACACTGAAGCTTTCTTT.

Here the CDR3 reads CASSPFEGAGYNSPLHF. CDR3 DNA: TGTGCCAGCAGTCCGTTTGAGGGGGCTGGCTATAATTCACCCCTCCACTTT. V and J are TRBV28 and TRBJ1-6, with 7 bases aligning to TRBD1. V dropped 5 bases and J dropped 3; count of bases not matched to a gene: 10. The CDR3 runs 17 residues. Germline assignment: CDR1 MDHEN and CDR2 SYDVKM.

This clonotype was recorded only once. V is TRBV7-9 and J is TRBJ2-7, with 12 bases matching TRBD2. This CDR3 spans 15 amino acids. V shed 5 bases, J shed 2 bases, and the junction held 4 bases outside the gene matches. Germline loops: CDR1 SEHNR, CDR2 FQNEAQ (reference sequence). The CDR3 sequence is CASSPRTSGTYEQYF. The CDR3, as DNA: TGTGCCAGCAGCCCGAGGACTAGCGGGACCTACGAGCAGTACTTC.

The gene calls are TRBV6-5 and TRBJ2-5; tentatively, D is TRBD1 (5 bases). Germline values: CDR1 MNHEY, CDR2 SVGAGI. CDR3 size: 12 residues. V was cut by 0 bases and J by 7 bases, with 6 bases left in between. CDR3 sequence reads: CASSYSQGTQYF. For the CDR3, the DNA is TGTGCCAGCAGTTACTCGCAGGGGACCCAGTACTTC.

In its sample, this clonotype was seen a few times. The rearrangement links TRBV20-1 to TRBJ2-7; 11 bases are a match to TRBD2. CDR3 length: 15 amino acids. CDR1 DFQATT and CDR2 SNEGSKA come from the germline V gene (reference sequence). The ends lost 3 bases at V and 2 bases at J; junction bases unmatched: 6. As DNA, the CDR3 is TGCAGTGCTAGTTATACTAGCGGGAGCACCTACGAGCAGTACTTC. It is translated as CSASYTSGSTYEQYF.

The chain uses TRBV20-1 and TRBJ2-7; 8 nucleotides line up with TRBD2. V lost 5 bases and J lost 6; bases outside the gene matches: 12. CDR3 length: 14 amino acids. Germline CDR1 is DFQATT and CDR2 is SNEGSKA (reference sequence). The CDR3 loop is CSASPQGLAPEQYF. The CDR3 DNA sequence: TGCAGTGCTTCCCCACAAGGACTAGCCCCCGAGCAGTACTTC.

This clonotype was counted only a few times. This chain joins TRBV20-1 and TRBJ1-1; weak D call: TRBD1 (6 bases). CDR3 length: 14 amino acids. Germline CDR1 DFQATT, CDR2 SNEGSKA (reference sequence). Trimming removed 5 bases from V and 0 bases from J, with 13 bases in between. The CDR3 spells CSAENREMNTEAFF. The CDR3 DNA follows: TGCAGTGCTGAAAACAGGGAAATGAACACTGAAGCTTTCTTT.

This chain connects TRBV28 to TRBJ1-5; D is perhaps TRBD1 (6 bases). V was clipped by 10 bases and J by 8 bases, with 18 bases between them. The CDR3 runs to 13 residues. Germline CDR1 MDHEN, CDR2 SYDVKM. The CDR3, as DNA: TGTGCCACAAGGACAGAACTACTGGAGCCCCAGCATTTT. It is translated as CATRTELLEPQHF.

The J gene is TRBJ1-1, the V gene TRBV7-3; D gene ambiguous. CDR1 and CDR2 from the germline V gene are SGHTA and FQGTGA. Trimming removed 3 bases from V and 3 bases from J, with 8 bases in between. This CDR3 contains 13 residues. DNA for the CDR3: TGTGCCAGCAGCTTCAATTGGGACACTGAAGCTTTCTTT. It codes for CASSFNWDTEAFF. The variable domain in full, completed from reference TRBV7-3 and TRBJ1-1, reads GAGVSQTPSNKVTEKGKYVELRCDPISGHTALYWYRQSLGQGPEFLIYFQGTGAADDSGLPNDRFFAVRPEGSVSTLKIQRTERGDSAVYLCASSFNWDTEAFFGQGTRLTVV.

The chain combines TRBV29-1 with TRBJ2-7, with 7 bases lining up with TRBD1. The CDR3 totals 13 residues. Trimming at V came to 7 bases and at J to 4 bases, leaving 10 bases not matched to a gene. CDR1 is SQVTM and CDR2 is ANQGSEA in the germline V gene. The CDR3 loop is CSEPTGLMYEQYF. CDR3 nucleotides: TGCAGCGAGCCGACAGGGCTAATGTACGAGCAGTACTTC.

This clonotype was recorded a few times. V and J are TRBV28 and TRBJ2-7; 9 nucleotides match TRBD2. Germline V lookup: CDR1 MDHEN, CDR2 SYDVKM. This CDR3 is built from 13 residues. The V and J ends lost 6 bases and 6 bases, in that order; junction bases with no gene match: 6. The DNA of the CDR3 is TGTGCCAGCAGAGGCGGGAGGGCCGCCGAGCAGTACTTC. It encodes CASRGGRAAEQYF.

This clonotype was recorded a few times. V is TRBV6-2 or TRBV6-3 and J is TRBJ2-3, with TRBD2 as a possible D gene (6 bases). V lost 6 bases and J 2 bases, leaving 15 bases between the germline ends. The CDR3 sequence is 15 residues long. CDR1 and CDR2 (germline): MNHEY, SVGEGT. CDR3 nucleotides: TGTGCCAGCAGCTTCGGGAGTAACCCCACAGATACGCAGTATTTT. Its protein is CASSFGSNPTDTQYF.

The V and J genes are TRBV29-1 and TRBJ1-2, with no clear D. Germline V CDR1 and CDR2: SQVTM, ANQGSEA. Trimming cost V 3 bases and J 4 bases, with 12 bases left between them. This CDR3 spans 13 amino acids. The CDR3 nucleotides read TGCAGCGTTGATTCGGAGATACCCTATGGCTACACCTTC. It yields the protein CSVDSEIPYGYTF.

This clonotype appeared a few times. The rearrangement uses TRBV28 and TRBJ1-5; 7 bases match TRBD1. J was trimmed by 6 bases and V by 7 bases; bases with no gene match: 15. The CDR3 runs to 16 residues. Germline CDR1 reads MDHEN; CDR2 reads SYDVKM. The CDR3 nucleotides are TGTGCCAGCATCCGACAGGGTGAAGGAACGGGTCAGCCCCAGCATTTT. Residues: CASIRQGEGTGQPQHF.

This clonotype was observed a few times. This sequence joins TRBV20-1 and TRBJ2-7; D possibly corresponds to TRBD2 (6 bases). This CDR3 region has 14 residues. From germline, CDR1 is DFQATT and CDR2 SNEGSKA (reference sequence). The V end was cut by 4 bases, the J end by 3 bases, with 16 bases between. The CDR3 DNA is TGCAGTGCTATGGGACCCCGCGGGGTCTACGAGCAGTACTTC. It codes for CSAMGPRGVYEQYF.

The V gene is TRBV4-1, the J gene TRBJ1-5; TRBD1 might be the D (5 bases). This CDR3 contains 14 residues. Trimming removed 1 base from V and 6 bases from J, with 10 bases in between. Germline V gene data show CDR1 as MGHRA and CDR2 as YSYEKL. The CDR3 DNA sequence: TGCGCCAGCAGCCAAGTGGGGGTGGGTCAGCCCCAGCATTTT. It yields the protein CASSQVGVGQPQHF.

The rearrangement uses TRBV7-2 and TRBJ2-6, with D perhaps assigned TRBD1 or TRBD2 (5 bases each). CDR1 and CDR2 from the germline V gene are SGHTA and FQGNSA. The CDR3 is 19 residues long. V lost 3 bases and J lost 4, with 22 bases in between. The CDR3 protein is CASSFNPGTQGSGANVLTF. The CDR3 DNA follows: TGTGCCAGCAGCTTCAACCCCGGGACGCAAGGCTCCGGGGCCAACGTCCTGACTTTC.

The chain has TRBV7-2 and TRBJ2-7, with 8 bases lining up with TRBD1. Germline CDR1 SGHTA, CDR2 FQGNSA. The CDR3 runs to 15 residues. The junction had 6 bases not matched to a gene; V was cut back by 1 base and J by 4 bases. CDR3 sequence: CASSLGRDRPYEQYF. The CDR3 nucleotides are TGTGCCAGCAGCTTAGGCCGGGACAGGCCGTACGAGCAGTACTTC.

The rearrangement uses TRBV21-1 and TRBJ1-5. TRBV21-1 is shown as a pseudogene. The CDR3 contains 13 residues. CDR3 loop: CASRGTSGQPQHF. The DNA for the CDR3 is TGTGCCAGCAGAGGGACTTCGGGTCAGCCCCAGCATTTT.